Each of the 23 T cell receptor beta chains below was sequenced from the same sample in a study of T cells in Graves' hyperthyroidism and ophthalmopathy. RNA transcripts yielded amplified TCR beta CDR3 regions. HTBI primers were employed in a first-round RT-PCR of the TCR CDR3. TCRdb re-called the multiplex PCR reads with MiXCR, one entry per CDR3 protein. The table lists some 460,000 distinct CDR3 sequences, 15% to 17% of them singletons. The sequenced sample was blood. The receptors shown here come from a woman under 30 with Graves' hyperthyroidism.

In this sample, this clonotype turned up many times. V usage is TRBV20-1 and J usage is TRBJ1-3; no clear D gene. Germline V gene sequence: CDR1 DFQATT, CDR2 SNEGSKA (reference sequence). The ends were cut back, 3 bases at V and 0 bases at J, with 6 bases in the middle. The CDR3 length is 13 residues. CDR3 DNA sequence: TGCAGTGCTAGCCAGTTCTCTGGAAACACCATATATTTT. It codes for CSASQFSGNTIYF.

The chain joins TRBV7-9 to TRBJ2-1; 8 positions agree with TRBD1. V gave up 5 bases and J gave up 13 bases; unmatched junction bases: 10. CDR1 SEHNR and CDR2 FQNEAQ come from the germline V gene (reference sequence). The CDR3 length is 13 residues. The CDR3 nucleotides are TGTGCCAGCAGCATCAGGGGGCGCTTTTATCAGTTCTTC. It codes for CASSIRGRFYQFF.

The chain combines TRBV4-1 with TRBJ2-3; perhaps TRBD2 as D (5 bases). Germline-derived CDR1 and CDR2 are MGHRA and YSYEKL. V lost 2 bases and J lost 2, with 14 bases in between. This CDR3 comprises 16 residues. The CDR3 here is CASSQWVSGYTDTQYF. In DNA form, the CDR3 reads TGCGCCAGCAGCCAATGGGTCTCGGGGTACACAGATACGCAGTATTTT.

This clonotype was counted only a few times. The chain carries TRBV6-2 or TRBV6-3 and TRBJ1-1; D is ambiguous. Per germline, CDR1 MNHEY and CDR2 SVGEGT. The CDR3 extends over 12 amino acids. Trimming removed 2 bases from V and 4 bases from J, with 5 bases in between. The CDR3 protein is CASSYEATEAFF. For the CDR3, the DNA is TGTGCCAGCAGTTACGAGGCCACTGAAGCTTTCTTT.

This clonotype was seen a handful of times. The chain couples TRBV11-2 to TRBJ2-7, with D possibly TRBD2 on 5 matching bases. Germline V gene sequence: CDR1 SGHAT, CDR2 FQNNGV. The CDR3 extends over 15 amino acids. V was shortened by 6 bases and J by 3 bases, with 18 bases between the two germline ends. This CDR3 reads CASRFIGRHHYEQYF. CDR3 in DNA: TGTGCCAGCAGGTTTATAGGGAGACACCACTACGAGCAGTACTTC.

V and J are TRBV6-2 or TRBV6-3 and TRBJ2-7, with 9 positions matching TRBD1. Germline CDR1 is MNHEY and CDR2 is SVGEGT. The ends lost 5 bases at V and 0 bases at J; junction bases unmatched: 8. The CDR3 covers 16 residues. The CDR3 spells CASSRLQDRGSYEQYF. The CDR3 coding sequence is TGTGCCAGCAGTAGACTGCAGGACAGGGGCTCCTACGAGCAGTACTTC.

This clonotype was recorded at least ten times. The J gene is TRBJ2-3, the V gene TRBV5-1, with 8 bases lining up with TRBD2. V trimming: 4 bases; J trimming: 4 bases; junction bases outside the gene matches: 11. The CDR3 spans 16 residues. CDR1 and CDR2 (germline): SGHRS, YFSETQ. CDR3 DNA: TGCGCCAGCAGCACAATCCCGGGGGGGAGCCCAGATACGCAGTATTTT. As protein: CASSTIPGGSPDTQYF.

The V and J genes are TRBV20-1 and TRBJ2-2; tentatively, D is TRBD1 or TRBD2 (5 bases each). The CDR3 is made up of 14 amino acids. V was cut by 1 base and J by 8 bases, with 14 bases left in between. Germline V gives CDR1 DFQATT, CDR2 SNEGSKA (reference sequence). DNA of the CDR3: TGCAGTGCTAGAGGGCGAGGGGTAGGGGGGGAGCTGTTTTTT. This encodes CSARGRGVGGELFF.

This clonotype was seen at least ten times. The chain has TRBV20-1 and TRBJ2-5, with TRBD2 as a possible D gene (5 bases). The CDR3 totals 13 residues. V gave up 2 bases and J gave up 2 bases, with 9 bases separating them. CDR1 and CDR2 from the germline V gene are DFQATT and SNEGSKA (reference sequence). The CDR3 DNA is TGCAGTGCTAGATTCGGGATACAAGAGACCCAGTACTTC. This sequence encodes CSARFGIQETQYF.

This clonotype has at least ten counts. The V and J genes are TRBV6-1 and TRBJ1-1; 7 bases are a match to TRBD1. The V segment lost 6 bases and the J segment 7 bases; nucleotides outside the gene matches: 8. Germline CDR1 and CDR2: MNHNS and SASEGT. The CDR3 consists of 13 residues. CDR3 DNA: TGTGCCAGCAGGGAAACAGGGGCAGGTGAAGCTTTCTTT. This sequence encodes CASRETGAGEAFF.

This clonotype appeared many times. The chain has TRBV27 and TRBJ1-5; D possibly corresponds to TRBD1 (5 bases). Germline V gene lookup returns CDR1 MNHEY and CDR2 SMNVEV (reference sequence). The CDR3 is 15 residues long. Trimming removed 6 bases at V and 0 bases at J, with 12 bases between. CDR3 in amino acids: CASRRGRVSNQPQHF. DNA for the CDR3: TGTGCCAGCAGACGAGGCAGGGTTAGCAATCAGCCCCAGCATTTT.

This clonotype was counted at least ten times. This chain connects TRBV11-2 to TRBJ1-1; D may be TRBD1 (5 bases). The CDR3 is 14 residues long. CDR1 SGHAT and CDR2 FQNNGV come from the germline V gene. V gave up 5 bases and J gave up 5 bases, with 15 bases separating them. The chain's CDR3 is CASSPDNGGTEAFF. In nucleotides, the CDR3 is TGTGCCAGCAGCCCAGACAACGGGGGAACTGAAGCTTTCTTT.

Many counts were recorded for this clonotype. The chain uses TRBV5-1 and TRBJ1-5, with D perhaps matching TRBD1 (5 bases). The V end was cut by 4 bases, the J end by 6 bases, with 17 bases between. The CDR3 has 15 amino acids. Germline values: CDR1 SGHRS, CDR2 YFSETQ. Here the CDR3 reads CASSEVGGVGQPQHF. CDR3 nucleotide sequence: TGCGCCAGCAGCGAGGTCGGGGGTGTGGGTCAGCCCCAGCATTTT.

This clonotype was seen ten or more times. In DNA, the CDR3 is TGTGCCACCAGCAAGGACAGCAACAATGAGCAGTTCTTC. This translates into CATSKDSNNEQFF. The gene calls are TRBV24-1 and TRBJ2-1; maybe TRBD1 (6 bases). The CDR3 runs 13 residues. Trimming shortened V by 7 bases and J by 5 bases, and 11 bases separated the two germline ends. Germline V CDR1 and CDR2: KGHDR, SFDVKD.

Note on this clonotype: At one end the junction does not follow the germline gene, possibly because of a read error. This sequence joins TRBV24-1 and TRBJ2-2; unclear D gene. Germline V gene sequence: CDR1 KGHDR, CDR2 SFDVKD. The CDR3 loop spans 12 amino acids. The CDR3 protein is CATKSSTEELFF. In nucleotides, the CDR3 is TGTGCCACCAAATCTTCGACCGAGGAGCTGTTTTTT.

The rearrangement uses TRBV12-3 or TRBV12-4 and TRBJ2-3, with D perhaps assigned TRBD1 or TRBD2 (7 bases each). This CDR3 has 15 amino acids. Trimming stripped 11 bases from V and 0 bases from J, with 18 bases between. CDR3 amino acids: CAASQGGASTDTQYF. CDR3 DNA sequence: TGTGCCGCCTCCCAGGGGGGGGCTAGCACAGATACGCAGTATTTT.

This clonotype was observed at least ten times. This chain uses TRBV6-1 with TRBJ2-7; TRBD2 matches 13 bases. Germline V gene lookup returns CDR1 MNHNS and CDR2 SASEGT. The CDR3 contains 16 residues. The trim removed 6 bases at V and 2 bases at J, leaving 7 bases unmatched. CDR3 region: CASSGGGLAGTYEQYF. The CDR3, as DNA: TGTGCCAGCAGCGGGGGGGGACTAGCGGGAACCTACGAGCAGTACTTC.

This clonotype was picked up many times. The chain is built from TRBV3-1 and TRBJ1-5, with D hard to call. The length of the CDR3 is 13 residues. The V end was cut by 0 bases, the J end by 6 bases, with 6 bases between. Germline V gene sequence: CDR1 LGHDT, CDR2 YNNKEL (reference sequence). The chain's CDR3 is CASSQDGVQPQHF. CDR3 nucleotide sequence: TGTGCCAGCAGCCAAGATGGGGTTCAGCCCCAGCATTTT.

In its sample, this clonotype was seen many times. This chain connects TRBV2 to TRBJ2-3, with 7 bases matching TRBD2. The germline V gene encodes CDR1 SNHLY and CDR2 FYNNEI. V lost 4 bases to trimming and J lost 1 base; unmatched junction nucleotides: 2. The CDR3 runs 14 residues. For the CDR3, the DNA is TGTGCCAGCAGTGGGACTAGAGGCACAGATACGCAGTATTTT. This encodes CASSGTRGTDTQYF.

This clonotype was picked up a small number of times. The gene calls are TRBV27 and TRBJ1-5, with D maybe TRBD1 (5 bases). The V and J ends lost 6 bases and 7 bases respectively, with 13 bases between them. CDR1 MNHEY and CDR2 SMNVEV come from the germline V gene (reference sequence). The length of the CDR3 is 13 residues. This chain's CDR3 is CASSGGLRQPQHF. CDR3 DNA sequence: TGTGCCAGCAGCGGGGGTCTTCGACAGCCCCAGCATTTT.

This clonotype was counted ten times or more. The gene calls are TRBV10-3 and TRBJ1-1; a weak D match, TRBD1 (6 bases). This CDR3 has 12 amino acids. Germline lookup yields CDR1 ENHRY and CDR2 SYGVKD. Trimming removed 4 bases from V and 4 bases from J, with 7 bases in between. As DNA, the CDR3 is TGTGCCATCAGTGGAGGGGGCACTGAAGCTTTCTTT. This gives the protein CAISGGGTEAFF.

This clonotype was recorded at least ten times. The V call is TRBV28, the J call TRBJ2-5; no definite D call. This CDR3 contains 14 residues. Germline CDR1 reads MDHEN; CDR2 reads SYDVKM. Trimming took 4 bases from V and 1 from J, leaving 10 bases between them. The CDR3 spells CASSSPATQETQYF. The CDR3 coding sequence is TGTGCCAGCAGTTCCCCCGCCACCCAAGAGACCCAGTACTTC.

V is TRBV19 and J is TRBJ1-4; D is perhaps TRBD1 (6 bases). The CDR3 length is 17 residues. Trimming pared 5 bases from V and 0 bases from J, leaving 16 bases between. CDR1 and CDR2 from the germline V gene are LNHDA and SQIVND (reference sequence). CDR3 bases: TGTGCCAGTAGTGCCCCCGGGACACACTCAACTAATGAAAAACTGTTTTTT. It encodes CASSAPGTHSTNEKLFF.